A single sample is the source of the 2 T cell receptor beta chains below, sequenced in a study of a mutant IDH1 vaccine in newly diagnosed glioma. The antigens of these receptors remain unknown. Time point of the sample: week 47, end of study. Topical imiquimod was applied with each vaccine dose, which held 300 ug of mutant IDH1 20-mer peptide. TCRdb's copy holds only in-frame clones and misses some; the assay was immunoSEQ multiplex PCR. The table records about 67,000 clones, roughly 80% of them present only once. The material sequenced was PBMCs, taken from a glioma patient whose treatment included an IDH1 peptide vaccine. These receptors were obtained from a man in his thirties or forties with glioma.

This chain links TRBV5-1 with TRBJ2-6, with a possible D match to TRBD1 (5 bases). V gave up 0 bases and J gave up 0 bases, with 16 bases separating them. This CDR3 contains 19 residues. Germline CDR1 SGHRS, CDR2 YFSETQ. CDR3 loop: CASSLVSPSDSSGANVLTF. In DNA form, the CDR3 reads TGCGCCAGCAGCTTGGTCTCCCCCAGTGACAGCTCTGGGGCCAACGTCCTGACTTTC.

A note on this clone: Mismatch with germline at one junction end may stem from a read error. The CDR3 bases are TGTGCCGGCAGCTTACAGGGAAACAATGAGCAGTTCTTC. It yields the protein CAGSLQGNNEQFF. The genes are TRBV5-6 and TRBJ2-1, with TRBD1 as a possible D gene (6 bases). The CDR3 sequence is 13 residues long. Germline CDR1 and CDR2: SGHDT and YYEEEE.